This paragraph covers one T cell receptor beta chain sequence. Its antigen remains unidentified. One entry per CDR3 protein results from TCRdb running MiXCR on the 5' RACE reads. The data show over 350,000 distinct CDR3 sequences, with 16% seen just once and 20% to 25% held by the top ten. The sample belongs to a study of T-cell memory formation after mild COVID-19. General observations from the study: Contracting CD8+ clones were enriched in EMRA, CD4+ mainly in CM and EM.

Trimming shortened V by 3 bases and J by 0 bases, and 14 bases separated the two germline ends. This CDR3 is 17 amino acids long. CDR1 and CDR2 (germline): MNHEY, SVGEGT. Sequencing used PBMCs or a T cell subset sorted from them (not recorded which). The source is a man younger than 35 who had mild COVID-19 (a few samples of this study predate the infection). Cell type and time point are not known. V gene TRBV6-2 or TRBV6-3 combines with J gene TRBJ2-2; D remains unclear. CDR3 protein: CASSYVAPRTNTGELFF. The CDR3 nucleotides are TGTGCCAGCAGTTATGTTGCGCCGCGCACGAACACCGGGGAGCTGTTTTTT.